Presented here are 8 T cell receptor beta chains from one specimen sequenced in a study of PD-L1 blockade in urothelial cancer. The assay was immunoSEQ multiplex PCR, and TCRdb's table has in-frame clones only and misses some. In the table there are roughly 91,000 clones, more than 75% of which are singletons. Time point indicated: pretreatment peripheral blood. The material sequenced was PBMCs, taken around atezolizumab (anti-PD-L1) treatment. These receptors all come from a man aged 55 to 70 with urothelial cancer.

This sequence joins TRBV5-1 and TRBJ2-3, with TRBD1 matching over 10 bases. Losses at the gene ends were 3 bases for V and 4 bases for J; bases not matched to a gene: 11. The CDR3 consists of 17 residues. CDR1 and CDR2 from the germline V gene are SGHRS and YFSETQ. The CDR3 nucleotides are TGCGCCAGCAGCTCATTCGAGGGACAGGGGAGGGCAGATACGCAGTATTTT. Protein sequence: CASSSFEGQGRADTQYF.

This sequence joins TRBV18 and TRBJ2-1; 8 bases align to TRBD2. CDR1 is KGHSH and CDR2 is LQKENI in the germline V gene. CDR3 length equals 15 residues. Losses at the gene ends were 5 bases for V and 3 bases for J; bases not matched to a gene: 6. CDR3: CASSSTSGGYNEQFF. CDR3 DNA: TGTGCCAGCTCATCCACTAGCGGTGGCTACAATGAGCAGTTCTTC.

The CDR3 DNA reads TGTGCCAGCAGCTTAATTAGCGGGAGGGGAGGGGCCGGAACCTACGAGCAGTACTTC. Amino acid sequence: CASSLISGRGGAGTYEQYF. The V call is TRBV7-6, the J call TRBJ2-7; 11 bases fit TRBD2. Unmatched junction bases numbered 14, after V lost 2 bases and J lost 2 bases. The CDR3 spans 19 residues. Germline V gene lookup returns CDR1 SGHVS and CDR2 FNYEAQ.

This rearrangement joins TRBV7-9 to TRBJ2-1; weak D call: TRBD2 (6 bases). The V gene's germline CDR1 is SEHNR and CDR2 FQNEAQ (reference sequence). This CDR3 has 15 residues. V lost 5 bases and J lost 6, with 17 bases in between. CDR3: CASSSGLNYVNEQFF. The DNA for the CDR3 is TGTGCCAGCAGCAGTGGACTAAACTACGTCAATGAGCAGTTCTTC.

This chain links TRBV18 with TRBJ1-3; the match to TRBD1 covers 7 bases. The germline V gene has CDR1 KGHSH and CDR2 LQKENI. CDR3 length equals 15 residues. V lost 3 bases, J lost 0 bases, and 2 bases stayed unmatched. The DNA for the CDR3 is TGTGCCAGCTCACCGTCAGGGGGCTCTGGAAACACCATATATTTT. The encoded protein is CASSPSGGSGNTIYF.

The rearrangement links TRBV7-8 to TRBJ2-1, with 9 positions matching TRBD1. The germline V gene encodes CDR1 SGHVS and CDR2 FQNEAQ. The CDR3 extends over 16 amino acids. The V segment lost 5 bases and the J segment 5 bases; nucleotides outside the gene matches: 10. CDR3 sequence (DNA): TGTGCCAGCAGCCCATCGGGACAGGGCCACCACAATGAGCAGTTCTTC. Translation gives CASSPSGQGHHNEQFF.

The rearrangement joins TRBV18 to TRBJ2-7; 10 bases map to TRBD2. This CDR3 is built from 15 residues. Germline trimming cut 5 bases from V and 2 bases from J; bases unmatched to any gene: 6. CDR1 and CDR2 (germline): KGHSH, LQKENI. The CDR3 loop is CASSGGLADTYEQYF. The CDR3 nucleotides are TGTGCCAGCTCAGGTGGACTAGCGGATACCTACGAGCAGTACTTC.

This chain links TRBV2 with TRBJ2-3, with 7 bases that match TRBD2. With 7 bases clipped from V and 1 base from J, the junction kept 11 bases outside the gene matches. The CDR3 totals 16 residues. Germline CDR1 is SNHLY and CDR2 is FYNNEI. The CDR3 protein is CASIGGEVVGTDTQYF. CDR3 nucleotides: TGTGCCAGCATTGGGGGGGAGGTCGTTGGCACAGATACGCAGTATTTT. Together with reference TRBV2 and TRBJ2-3, the CDR3 gives the full variable domain: EPEVTQTPSHQVTQMGQEVILRCVPISNHLYFYWYRQILGQKVEFLVSFYNNEISEKSEIFDDQFSVERPDGSNFTLKIRSTKLEDSAMYFCASIGGEVVGTDTQYFGPGTRLTVL.